This T cell receptor beta chain was recorded in a study of cytomegalovirus exposure and HLA in healthy donors. Produced via immunoSEQ multiplex PCR; TCRdb's table is partial and in-frame only. The profile shows around 99,000 clones, roughly 90% of them singletons. Germline CDR1 and CDR2: SGHDT and YYEEEE. The CDR3 extends over 17 amino acids. The V gene end was trimmed by 0 bases and the J gene end by 4 bases; junction bases not matched to a gene: 11. This receptor was taken from a woman aged 18-29 years in good health and CMV-seronegative. The material sequenced was PBMCs. The rearrangement links TRBV5-6 to TRBJ2-3, with TRBD2 identical over 7 bases. The CDR3 is CASSLAVRASGSDTQYF. DNA for the CDR3: TGTGCCAGCAGCTTGGCCGTTAGAGCTAGCGGATCAGATACGCAGTATTTT.